Detailed here is one TCR beta chain. The sample originates from a study of blood T cell repertoires in COVID-19. Across the study: Collection of acute and convalescent COVID-19 samples took place in the United States, Italy and Spain.

Sequencing was performed with immunoSEQ multiplex PCR; in TCRdb, only in-frame clones are kept and a portion is missing. Among about half a million clones listed, roughly 85% were seen once. There are 16 residues in the CDR3. Germline loops: CDR1 LNHDA, CDR2 SQIVND (reference sequence). V lost 6 bases to trimming and J lost 1 base; unmatched junction nucleotides: 9. The sequencing input was peripheral blood. This chain connects TRBV19 to TRBJ2-1; 7 nucleotides match TRBD1. The sequence was collected from a human donor in a cohort sampled during active COVID-19. The CDR3 is CASRTTGTDSYNEQFF. The CDR3 DNA follows: TGTGCCAGTAGAACTACCGGGACAGATTCCTACAATGAGCAGTTCTTC.